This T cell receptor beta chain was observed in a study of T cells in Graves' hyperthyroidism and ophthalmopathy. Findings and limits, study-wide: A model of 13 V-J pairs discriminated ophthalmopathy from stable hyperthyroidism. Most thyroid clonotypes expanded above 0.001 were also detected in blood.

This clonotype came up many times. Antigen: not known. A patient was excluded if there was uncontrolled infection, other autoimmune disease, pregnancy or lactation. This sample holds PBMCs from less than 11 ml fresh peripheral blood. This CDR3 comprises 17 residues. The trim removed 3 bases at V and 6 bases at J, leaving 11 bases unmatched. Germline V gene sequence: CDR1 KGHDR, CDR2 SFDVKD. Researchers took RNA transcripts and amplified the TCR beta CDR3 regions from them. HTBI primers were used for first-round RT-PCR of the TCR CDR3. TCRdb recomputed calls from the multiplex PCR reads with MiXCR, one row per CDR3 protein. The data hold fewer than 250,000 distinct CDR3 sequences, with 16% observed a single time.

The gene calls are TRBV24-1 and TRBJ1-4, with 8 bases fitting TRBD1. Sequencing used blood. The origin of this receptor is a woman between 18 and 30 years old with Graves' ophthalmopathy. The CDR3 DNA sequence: TGTGCCACCAGTGATCCGGAGGAGGTGGACAGGGATGAAAAACTGTTTTTT. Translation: CATSDPEEVDRDEKLFF.